These T cell receptor beta chains were read from a single sample in a study of CD8 T cells in Susac syndrome. TCRdb recomputed calls from the immunoSEQ multiplex PCR reads with MiXCR, one row per CDR3 protein. The data show about 150,000 distinct CDR3 sequences, with approximately 93% seen just once and about 0.21% held by the top ten. Material: CD8+ T cells from PBMCs. The source is a human donor with multiple sclerosis. The conserved cysteine and the conserved F or W are not part of the CDR3 here.

V gene: TRBV14
J gene: TRBJ2-7
CDR3 protein: ASSQDPTTGLEQY

V gene: TRBV7-9
J gene: TRBJ1-2
CDR3 protein: ASRSGSLLGYT

V gene: TRBV30
J gene: TRBJ1-1
CDR3 protein: AWSFGGDTEAF

V gene: TRBV5-4
J gene: TRBJ2-1
CDR3 protein: ASDTRLGLF

V gene: TRBV20-1
J gene: TRBJ2-1
CDR3 protein: SARLIPSGDYNEQF

V gene: TRBV28
J gene: TRBJ2-2
CDR3 protein: ASSFFPGQANTGELF

V gene: TRBV5-6
J gene: TRBJ2-3
CDR3 protein: ASSIAGATDTQY

V gene: TRBV30
J gene: TRBJ2-1
CDR3 protein: AWSHRYNEQF

V gene: TRBV6-2/TRBV6-3
J gene: TRBJ1-5
CDR3 protein: ASAQGVNQPQH

V gene: TRBV27
J gene: TRBJ2-1
CDR3 protein: ASSRSGGVVDEQF

V gene: TRBV20-1
J gene: TRBJ1-1
CDR3 protein: SARDPNEAF

V gene: TRBV13
J gene: TRBJ1-1
CDR3 protein: ASTTGPTEAF

V gene: TRBV20-1
J gene: TRBJ2-5
CDR3 protein: SARASGTSPSQETQY

V gene: TRBV11-2
J gene: TRBJ1-1
CDR3 protein: ASSLAAISEAF

V gene: TRBV9
J gene: TRBJ2-1
CDR3 protein: ASSVSQGVEQF

V gene: TRBV3-1
J gene: TRBJ2-2
CDR3 protein: ASSPAGDTGELF

V gene: TRBV20-1
J gene: TRBJ1-6
CDR3 protein: SARVQGAGSWHSPLH

V gene: TRBV25-1
J gene: TRBJ1-5
CDR3 protein: ASSHGANQPQH

V gene: TRBV12-3/TRBV12-4
J gene: TRBJ2-2
CDR3 protein: ASSLYWEGELF

V gene: TRBV28
J gene: TRBJ2-7
CDR3 protein: ASSLWDRSSYEQY

V gene: TRBV14
J gene: TRBJ1-2
CDR3 protein: ASSHSSGDGYT

V gene: TRBV9
J gene: TRBJ2-5
CDR3 protein: ASSVAAGTQY

V gene: TRBV15
J gene: TRBJ1-1
CDR3 protein: ATSREGGNTEAF

V gene: TRBV5-1
J gene: TRBJ2-3
CDR3 protein: ASSLVPGTGIRSTDTQY

V gene: TRBV30
J gene: TRBJ2-7
CDR3 protein: AWSRRETTYEQY

V gene: TRBV19
J gene: TRBJ2-7
CDR3 protein: ASSVSGGYEQY

V gene: TRBV4-1
J gene: TRBJ2-3
CDR3 protein: ASSQVGGTDTQY

V gene: TRBV27
J gene: TRBJ1-5
CDR3 protein: ASSPDRDRQPQH

V gene: TRBV7-9
J gene: TRBJ1-1
CDR3 protein: ASSLAARPTF

V gene: TRBV9
J gene: TRBJ1-5
CDR3 protein: ASSVEGHQPQH

V gene: TRBV12-3/TRBV12-4
J gene: TRBJ1-2
CDR3 protein: ASSFHPTDGYT

V gene: TRBV28
J gene: TRBJ2-1
CDR3 protein: ASSLRRGAHNEQF

V gene: TRBV12-3/TRBV12-4
J gene: TRBJ2-1
CDR3 protein: ASTPDYNEQF

V gene: TRBV29-1
J gene: TRBJ1-2
CDR3 protein: SVERRPQDRNYGYT

V gene: TRBV13
J gene: TRBJ2-3
CDR3 protein: ASSPQGRGPSTDTQY

V gene: TRBV5-5
J gene: TRBJ1-6
CDR3 protein: ASSSEGSSYNSPLH

V gene: TRBV6-2/TRBV6-3
J gene: TRBJ2-3
CDR3 protein: ASSYGLHTDTQY

V gene: TRBV20-1
J gene: TRBJ2-4
CDR3 protein: SARRSATSGGSLAKNIQY

V gene: TRBV20-1
J gene: TRBJ1-1
CDR3 protein: SARDKGQAHYTF

V gene: TRBV10-3
J gene: TRBJ2-7
CDR3 protein: AISEDSSYEQY

V gene: TRBV6-7
J gene: TRBJ2-7
CDR3 protein: ASTSTSTGVQY

V gene: TRBV7-9
J gene: TRBJ2-1
CDR3 protein: ASSLQTNEQF

V gene: TRBV25-1
J gene: TRBJ2-1
CDR3 protein: ASSSSSYNEQF

V gene: TRBV27
J gene: TRBJ1-1
CDR3 protein: ASSLDREAEAF

V gene: TRBV12-5
J gene: TRBJ2-7
CDR3 protein: ASGEAYEQY

V gene: TRBV13
J gene: TRBJ2-3
CDR3 protein: ASSLAGDTDTQY

V gene: TRBV9
J gene: TRBJ2-7
CDR3 protein: ASSPRDAIYEQY

V gene: TRBV5-1
J gene: TRBJ2-7
CDR3 protein: ASREPGQGHEQY

V gene: TRBV5-6
J gene: TRBJ2-5
CDR3 protein: ASTSRTQETQY

V gene: TRBV27
J gene: TRBJ1-6
CDR3 protein: ASSPIPKTGSPLH

V gene: TRBV9
J gene: TRBJ1-1
CDR3 protein: ASSVGGKAEAF

V gene: TRBV29-1
J gene: TRBJ2-1
CDR3 protein: SVGSDLEQF

V gene: TRBV30
J gene: TRBJ2-7
CDR3 protein: AWVQGALREQY

V gene: TRBV9
J gene: TRBJ2-7
CDR3 protein: ASSVEPGRAYEQY